This T cell receptor (beta chain) was retrieved from a study of blood T cell repertoires in COVID-19. Sequencing was performed with immunoSEQ multiplex PCR; in TCRdb, only in-frame clones are kept and a portion is missing. The table records 200,000 to 250,000 clones, approximately 86% of them present only once. The CDR3 length is 16 residues. Germline CDR1 reads MNHEY; CDR2 reads SMNVEV (reference sequence). With 4 bases clipped from V and 6 bases from J, the junction kept 5 bases outside the gene matches. This chain connects TRBV27 to TRBJ2-3; TRBD2 matches at 15 bases. The TCR was taken from a woman aged 65 to 85 with active or convalescent COVID-19. The specimen sequenced was peripheral blood. The CDR3 region is CASSSGLAGGLDTQYF. DNA for the CDR3: TGTGCCAGCAGTTCCGGACTAGCGGGGGGGTTGGATACGCAGTATTTT.